A selection of T cell receptor beta chains follows, all from one sample in a study of OX40 agonist ivuxolimab in advanced cancers. Clones were read by immunoSEQ multiplex PCR, and TCRdb kept only the in-frame ones, dropping some. Altogether tens of thousands of clones are present, about 82% being singletons, with the ten largest covering 6.5%. The source material was CD4+ or CD8+ T cells sorted from blood, sampled in a trial of the OX40 agonist ivuxolimab. The receptors come from an adult with an advanced solid tumor such as melanoma, head and neck, liver or kidney cancer. The CDR3 runs from the conserved cysteine through the conserved F or W.

CDR3 protein: CASSQGTGQYF
V gene: TRBV7-6
J gene: TRBJ2-7

CDR3 protein: CASSRGTSGPINTDTQYF
V gene: TRBV4-1
J gene: TRBJ2-3

CDR3 protein: CASSNEGGGETQYF
V gene: TRBV6-5
J gene: TRBJ2-5

CDR3 protein: CASSSSRNTEAFF
V gene: TRBV7-2
J gene: TRBJ1-1

CDR3 protein: CASSFDGRTPQHF
V gene: TRBV6-6
J gene: TRBJ1-5

CDR3 protein: CASSQEVGDSFSNTEAFF
V gene: TRBV14
J gene: TRBJ1-1

CDR3 protein: CASSPSYTGELFF
V gene: TRBV18
J gene: TRBJ2-2

CDR3 protein: CASSQSAVGHGYTF
V gene: TRBV14
J gene: TRBJ1-2

CDR3 protein: CASSFSGNGYTF
V gene: TRBV5-5
J gene: TRBJ1-2

CDR3 protein: CASETGEGHGYTF
V gene: TRBV19
J gene: TRBJ1-2

CDR3 protein: CASRQPGANYNEQFF
V gene: TRBV11-2
J gene: TRBJ2-1

CDR3 protein: CASSPGVSYEQYF
V gene: TRBV6-5
J gene: TRBJ2-7

CDR3 protein: CASSPRGPSGNTIYF
V gene: TRBV7-2
J gene: TRBJ1-3

CDR3 protein: CASTRRRDDSPLHF
V gene: TRBV13
J gene: TRBJ1-6

CDR3 protein: CASSSGRWDSGGYTF
V gene: TRBV11-2
J gene: TRBJ1-2

CDR3 protein: CASSFSLTPGQGGYGYTF
V gene: TRBV7-8
J gene: TRBJ1-2

CDR3 protein: CASSYFTDTQYF
V gene: TRBV6-6
J gene: TRBJ2-3

CDR3 protein: CASSIPGTGGNSPLHF
V gene: TRBV19
J gene: TRBJ1-6

CDR3 protein: CASSSSPGTQYEQYF
V gene: TRBV7-2
J gene: TRBJ2-7

CDR3 protein: CASRGQTNTGELFF
V gene: TRBV19
J gene: TRBJ2-2

CDR3 protein: CASSLRTGGGEQYF
V gene: TRBV7-8
J gene: TRBJ2-7

CDR3 protein: CASSFRTGRNEQYF
V gene: TRBV5-6
J gene: TRBJ2-7

CDR3 protein: CASSFTGGYTEAFF
V gene: TRBV11-3
J gene: TRBJ1-1

CDR3 protein: CASSPGTGGKAQHF
V gene: TRBV7-2
J gene: TRBJ1-5

CDR3 protein: CASSVGPGLAGFTRDEQYF
V gene: TRBV11-2
J gene: TRBJ2-7

CDR3 protein: CASGPGQDQETQYF
V gene: TRBV5-1
J gene: TRBJ2-5

CDR3 protein: CASSINRLMNEQFF
V gene: TRBV19
J gene: TRBJ2-1

CDR3 protein: CASSYFGGAYNEQFF
V gene: TRBV6-5
J gene: TRBJ2-1

CDR3 protein: CASSKGPSYEQYF
V gene: TRBV7-7
J gene: TRBJ2-7

CDR3 protein: CASSSQGGNQPQHF
V gene: TRBV7-3
J gene: TRBJ1-5

CDR3 protein: CASSPTSGGGREQYF
V gene: TRBV11-2
J gene: TRBJ2-7

CDR3 protein: CASSKGGKRGQQETQYF
V gene: TRBV21-1
J gene: TRBJ2-5

CDR3 protein: CAWSVLIGELFF
V gene: TRBV30
J gene: TRBJ2-2

CDR3 protein: CASKYSPGQLSNQPQHF
V gene: TRBV19
J gene: TRBJ1-5

CDR3 protein: CASSVGTGSNQPQHF
V gene: TRBV6-1
J gene: TRBJ1-5

CDR3 protein: CASTPGTYNSPLHF
V gene: TRBV19
J gene: TRBJ1-6

CDR3 protein: CASSYSGAPRETQYF
V gene: TRBV6-5
J gene: TRBJ2-5

CDR3 protein: CASSQKQGYEQYF
V gene: TRBV4-1
J gene: NA

CDR3 protein: CASSRGTGNTEAFF
V gene: TRBV19
J gene: TRBJ1-1

CDR3 protein: CATNAGPQRNEQFF
V gene: TRBV5-4
J gene: TRBJ2-1

CDR3 protein: CASSRGQPKTIYF
V gene: TRBV7-9
J gene: TRBJ1-3

CDR3 protein: CATGQGDQETQYF
V gene: TRBV5-1
J gene: TRBJ2-5

CDR3 protein: CSAPGAETQYF
V gene: TRBV20-1
J gene: TRBJ2-5

CDR3 protein: CASSLGLSTDTQYF
V gene: TRBV11-3
J gene: TRBJ2-3

CDR3 protein: CASSHGGLAGGTGELFF
V gene: TRBV4-3
J gene: TRBJ2-2

CDR3 protein: CASSFSRSYEQYF
V gene: TRBV27
J gene: NA

CDR3 protein: CASSPSGWNTEAFF
V gene: TRBV7-2
J gene: TRBJ1-1